These T cell receptor beta chains were read from a single sample in a study of OX40 agonist ivuxolimab in advanced cancers. Sequenced by immunoSEQ multiplex PCR; TCRdb stores in-frame clones only, minus some. This sample carries roughly 49,000 clones, 65% to 85% of them seen once, and the ten largest clones take more than 2.5%. Sequenced here: CD4+ or CD8+ T cells sorted from blood, sampled in a trial of the OX40 agonist ivuxolimab. The receptors derive from an adult with an advanced solid tumor such as melanoma, head and neck, liver or kidney cancer. Both conserved end residues are part of each CDR3. Each record gives: clone size, D gene, J gene, V gene, CDR3 protein, CDR3 DNA. D genes are given only for firm matches. Clone size, where shown, is once, few, many, or a class for clones that have expanded.

clone_size: once; d_call: NA; j_call: TRBJ2-1; v_call: TRBV5-1; cdr3_aa: CASSLEGNEQFF; cdr3_nt: TGCGCCAGCAGCTTGGAGGGGAATGAGCAGTTCTTC
clone_size: NA; d_call: NA; j_call: TRBJ1-2; v_call: TRBV2; cdr3_aa: CASSRDGYTF; cdr3_nt: TGTGCCAGCTCCAGGGATGGCTACACCTTC
clone_size: NA; d_call: TRBD1; j_call: TRBJ2-3; v_call: TRBV6-1; cdr3_aa: CATTLDRGSTDTQYF; cdr3_nt: TGTGCCACCACCCTGGACAGGGGTTCCACAGATACGCAGTATTTT
clone_size: NA; d_call: NA; j_call: TRBJ2-7; v_call: TRBV5-1; cdr3_aa: CASSPRTAYEQYF; cdr3_nt: TGCGCCAGCAGCCCAAGGACAGCCTACGAGCAGTACTTC
clone_size: few; d_call: TRBD1; j_call: TRBJ1-2; v_call: TRBV19; cdr3_aa: CASSMGQLSNYGYTF; cdr3_nt: TGTGCCAGTAGTATGGGACAGCTCTCTAACTATGGCTACACCTTC
clone_size: NA; d_call: NA; j_call: TRBJ1-2; v_call: TRBV20-1; cdr3_aa: CSARAREGYTF; cdr3_nt: TGCAGTGCTAGAGCACGGGAAGGCTACACCTTC
clone_size: NA; d_call: TRBD2; j_call: TRBJ2-7; v_call: TRBV9; cdr3_aa: CASSKLAGGHLNEQYF; cdr3_nt: TGTGCCAGCAGCAAACTAGCGGGGGGGCATTTAAACGAGCAGTACTTC
clone_size: once; d_call: NA; j_call: TRBJ2-1; v_call: TRBV7-2; cdr3_aa: CASSSPTRGRVNEQFF; cdr3_nt: TGTGCCAGCAGCTCGCCCACGAGGGGGAGGGTCAATGAGCAGTTCTTC
clone_size: NA; d_call: TRBD1; j_call: TRBJ1-1; v_call: TRBV19; cdr3_aa: CASSDPGTGVAEAFF; cdr3_nt: TGTGCCAGTAGTGATCCCGGGACAGGGGTCGCTGAAGCTTTCTTT
clone_size: NA; d_call: NA; j_call: TRBJ1-1; v_call: TRBV5-1; cdr3_aa: CASSLGGVVDTEAFF; cdr3_nt: TGCGCCAGCAGCTTGGGAGGGGTTGTGGACACTGAAGCTTTCTTT
clone_size: NA; d_call: NA; j_call: TRBJ1-2; v_call: TRBV19; cdr3_aa: CASNTGTGSYTF; cdr3_nt: TGTGCCAGTAACACCGGGACGGGGAGCTACACCTTC
clone_size: NA; d_call: NA; j_call: TRBJ2-2; v_call: TRBV5-1; cdr3_aa: CASSKQGNTGELFF; cdr3_nt: TGCGCCAGCAGCAAACAGGGGAACACCGGGGAGCTGTTTTTT
clone_size: NA; d_call: TRBD1; j_call: TRBJ1-2; v_call: TRBV19; cdr3_aa: CASRLPGQGYGYTF; cdr3_nt: TGTGCCAGCCGCTTACCGGGACAGGGATATGGCTACACCTTC
clone_size: NA; d_call: TRBD2; j_call: TRBJ2-5; v_call: TRBV7-2; cdr3_aa: CASSLDGGYQETQYF; cdr3_nt: TGTGCCAGCAGCTTAGACGGGGGGTACCAAGAGACCCAGTACTTC
clone_size: NA; d_call: NA; j_call: TRBJ2-1; v_call: TRBV7-6; cdr3_aa: CASSLARGNEQFF; cdr3_nt: TGTGCCAGCAGCTTAGCGAGGGGTAATGAGCAGTTCTTC
clone_size: NA; d_call: TRBD1; j_call: TRBJ1-4; v_call: TRBV5-1; cdr3_aa: CASRGGFNEKLFF; cdr3_nt: TGCGCCAGCAGAGGGGGCTTTAATGAAAAACTGTTTTTT
clone_size: NA; d_call: NA; j_call: TRBJ1-2; v_call: TRBV5-1; cdr3_aa: CASSLTGFGYGYTF; cdr3_nt: TGCGCCAGCAGCTTAACAGGGTTCGGCTATGGCTACACCTTC
clone_size: NA; d_call: TRBD1; j_call: TRBJ1-5; v_call: TRBV9; cdr3_aa: CASSARDRGRYSNQPQHF; cdr3_nt: TGTGCCAGCAGCGCCCGGGACAGGGGTCGTTATAGCAATCAGCCCCAGCATTTT
clone_size: once; d_call: NA; j_call: TRBJ2-7; v_call: TRBV11-2; cdr3_aa: CASSSIPPASSSYEQYF; cdr3_nt: TGTGCCAGCAGCTCAATTCCCCCCGCGTCCAGCTCCTACGAGCAGTACTTC
clone_size: NA; d_call: TRBD2; j_call: TRBJ2-7; v_call: TRBV7-6; cdr3_aa: CASSLAAVSGGSSSYEQYF; cdr3_nt: TGTGCCAGCAGCTTAGCGGCGGTGAGCGGGGGGTCTAGCTCCTACGAGCAGTACTTC